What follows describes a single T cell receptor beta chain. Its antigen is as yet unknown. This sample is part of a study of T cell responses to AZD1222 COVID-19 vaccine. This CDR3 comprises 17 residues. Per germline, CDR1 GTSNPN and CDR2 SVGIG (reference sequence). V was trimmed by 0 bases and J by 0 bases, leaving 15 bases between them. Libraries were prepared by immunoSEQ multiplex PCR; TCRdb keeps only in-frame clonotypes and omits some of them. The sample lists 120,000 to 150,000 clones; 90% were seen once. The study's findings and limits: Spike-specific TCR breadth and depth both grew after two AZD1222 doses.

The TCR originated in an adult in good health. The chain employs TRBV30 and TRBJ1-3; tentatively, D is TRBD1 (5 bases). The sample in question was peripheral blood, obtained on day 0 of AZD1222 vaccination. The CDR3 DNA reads TGTGCCTGGAGTGTACTTGCGGGGCCTTCCTCTGGAAACACCATATATTTT. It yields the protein CAWSVLAGPSSGNTIYF.